Listed below are T cell receptor beta chains from one sample, sequenced in a study of blood T cell repertoires in COVID-19. Clones were sequenced by immunoSEQ multiplex PCR, and TCRdb holds only the in-frame ones, with some missing. The repertoire includes roughly 250,000 clones, roughly 93% of them detected once, and 2% to 2.5% sits in the top ten. Material for sequencing was PBMCs or T cells enriched from blood (not recorded which). The origin of the receptors is a woman between 35 and 50 years old with acute COVID-19. Both conserved end residues are part of each CDR3. The order of the fields is D gene, clone size, J gene, V gene, CDR3 DNA, CDR3 protein. D genes are given only for firm matches. Not all rows give a size; the values are once, few, many and, for expanded clones, a class.

>TRBD1|NA|TRBJ2-1|TRBV5-1
TGCGCCAGCAGCTTGGGGGGGACAGCGAATGAGCAGTTCTTC
CASSLGGTANEQFF
>NA|NA|TRBJ2-3|TRBV18
TGTGCCAGCTCAGAGTACAGGTACACAGATACGCAGTATTTT
CASSEYRYTDTQYF
>TRBD1|NA|TRBJ2-7|TRBV11-3
TGTGCCAGCAGCCCCGGCCGGGACAGGGGGCTATACGAGCAGTACTTC
CASSPGRDRGLYEQYF
>NA|NA|TRBJ1-1|TRBV7-2
TGTGCCAGCAGCTTTCTCCCAGGGGCGGAAGGAGCTTTCTTT
CASSFLPGAEGAFF
>TRBD2|NA|TRBJ2-1|TRBV28
TGTGCCAGCAGTTCCACCTCTTTGCTAGCGGGGCGCCTCTCCTACAATGAGCAGTTCTTC
CASSSTSLLAGRLSYNEQFF
>NA|NA|TRBJ2-1|TRBV4-2
TGTGCCAGCAGCCAAGAAAATCCTAGTAGCGCCTACAATGAGCAGTTCTTC
CASSQENPSSAYNEQFF
>NA|NA|TRBJ2-3|TRBV24-1
TGTGCCACCAGTGATTTTACTGCTAGCACAGATACGCAGTATTTT
CATSDFTASTDTQYF
>NA|NA|TRBJ2-5|TRBV29-1
TGCAGCGCCGCTCACAGGGCAGGAGAGACCCAGTACTTC
CSAAHRAGETQYF
>NA|NA|TRBJ1-5|TRBV24-1
TGTGCCACCAGTAAGAACAATCAGGCCCAGCATTTT
CATSKNNQAQHF
>NA|NA|TRBJ1-5|TRBV25-1
TGTGCCAGCAGTGAACCCCGCAGGGCCTATAGCAATCAGCCCCAGCATTTT
CASSEPRRAYSNQPQHF
>TRBD1|NA|TRBJ1-5|TRBV2
TGTGCCAGCGGGACAGGGCACAATCAGCCCCAGCATTTT
CASGTGHNQPQHF
>NA|NA|TRBJ2-1|TRBV15
TGTGCCACCAGCAGACGGACAAGCTCCTACAATGAGCAGTTCTTC
CATSRRTSSYNEQFF
>NA|NA|TRBJ1-5|TRBV28
TGTGCCAGCACCCTAAAAGGGGTTTCCAGCAATCAGCCCCAGCATTTT
CASTLKGVSSNQPQHF
>NA|NA|TRBJ1-2|TRBV2
TGTGCCAGCACCAACGGGGGTCGGAGCTATGGCTACACCTTC
CASTNGGRSYGYTF
>TRBD1|NA|TRBJ1-2|TRBV18
TGTGCCAGCTCACCCGACAGGGTTAACTATGGCTACACCTTC
CASSPDRVNYGYTF
>NA|NA|TRBJ1-4|TRBV29-1
TGCAGCGTCCCTTCCCCCGGGGTAACTAATGAAAAACTGTTTTTT
CSVPSPGVTNEKLFF
>TRBD1|NA|TRBJ1-1|TRBV19
TGTGCCAGTAAAGGAATTTACAGGGGGCAGACGCCTGAAGCTTTCTTT
CASKGIYRGQTPEAFF
>NA|NA|TRBJ1-1|TRBV14
TGTGCCAGCAGCTTTGGGGTCACAACGGAGGGTAAAGCTTTCTTT
CASSFGVTTEGKAFF
>NA|NA|TRBJ2-2|TRBV19
TGTGCCAGTCGCGGGGTAGCGAGAACCGGGGAGCTGTTTTTT
CASRGVARTGELFF
>NA|NA|TRBJ1-5|TRBV19
TGTGCCAGTAGTACAACAGGGAACCAGCCCCAGCATTTT
CASSTTGNQPQHF
>NA|NA|TRBJ1-5|TRBV28
TGTGCCAGCAGTCCCCTCGGGGCGGGGAATCAGCCCCAGCATTTT
CASSPLGAGNQPQHF
>NA|NA|TRBJ2-7|TRBV11-3
TGTGCCAGCAGCCGCTGGGCAGACTCCTACGAGCAGTACTTC
CASSRWADSYEQYF
>NA|once|TRBJ2-1|TRBV5-1
TGCGCCAGCAGCTTGGCCTCGGCCAGGCATGAGCAGTTCTTC
CASSLASARHEQFF
>TRBD1|NA|TRBJ2-3|TRBV24-1
TGTGCCACCAGTGATACAGGGGGCAAAGGCACAGATACGCAGTATTTT
CATSDTGGKGTDTQYF
>TRBD2|NA|TRBJ2-1|TRBV7-8
TGTGCCAGCAGCTTACGACAGCAAGGGACTAGCGATGAGCAGTTCTTC
CASSLRQQGTSDEQFF
>NA|NA|TRBJ2-6|TRBV19
TGTGCCAGTAGTATAGCTAGGGGTCTCTCTGGGGCCAACGTCCTGACTTTC
CASSIARGLSGANVLTF
>NA|once|TRBJ2-7|TRBV7-6
TGTGCCAGCAGCTTAGATTCGCCGGGGGGCATTTACGAGCAGTACTTC
CASSLDSPGGIYEQYF
>NA|NA|TRBJ2-1|TRBV7-7
TGTGCTAGCAGCCCAGGATTTAGCTCCTACAATGAGCAGTTCTTC
CASSPGFSSYNEQFF
>NA|few|TRBJ1-3|TRBV7-9
TGTGCCAGCAGCCAGCAGAACCGAACAGGTGGAAACACCATATATTTT
CASSQQNRTGGNTIYF
>TRBD1|NA|TRBJ1-5|TRBV18
TGTGCCAGCTCACCAGGACAGGGCAATAGGCCCCAGCATTTT
CASSPGQGNRPQHF
>NA|NA|TRBJ1-5|TRBV5-1
TGCGCCAGCAGCTTGCGGTGGGGGCGAAGGGCAAATCAGCCCCAGCATTTT
CASSLRWGRRANQPQHF
>TRBD2|few|TRBJ2-7|TRBV7-6
TGTGCCAGCAGCTCCTCCACAGGACTAGCCTACGAGCAGTACTTC
CASSSSTGLAYEQYF
>TRBD1|NA|TRBJ2-4|TRBV7-2
TGTGCCAGCAGCCCAGAAAGGGTACAGGGGCAAAACATTCAGTACTTC
CASSPERVQGQNIQYF
>TRBD2|NA|TRBJ2-5|TRBV7-2
TGTGCCAGCAGCGCAGCGGGGGGTGGGGAGACCCAGTACTTC
CASSAAGGGETQYF
>NA|NA|TRBJ2-1|TRBV11-3
TGTGCCAGCAGCCTTGACAATGAGCAGTTCTTC
CASSLDNEQFF
>TRBD2|NA|TRBJ2-5|TRBV11-2
TGTGCCAGCAGCTTATGGCTAGCGGGGGTGTACCAAGAGACCCAGTACTTC
CASSLWLAGVYQETQYF
>TRBD1|NA|TRBJ2-1|TRBV24-1
TGTGCCACCAGTGATCCCGGGACAGGGAGAAATGAGCAGTTCTTC
CATSDPGTGRNEQFF
>NA|NA|TRBJ2-1|TRBV10-3
TGTGCCATCAGTGATCGGGGGGCGCGTAATGAGCAGTTCTTC
CAISDRGARNEQFF
>TRBD2|once|TRBJ2-5|TRBV7-7
TGTGCTAGCAGCTTAGCGGGAGGGATCCAAGAGACCCAGTACTTC
CASSLAGGIQETQYF
>TRBD2|NA|TRBJ2-5|TRBV5-4
TGTGCCAGCAGCTTCGGACTAGCGGGGCGGGAGACCCAGTACTTC
CASSFGLAGRETQYF